This TCR beta chain comes out of a study of cytomegalovirus exposure and HLA in healthy donors. Study-level findings and limits: Segments of the TCR beta V type were, in most cases, productive about 90% or about 30% of the time in an earlier analysis. Usually a TCR sequence was rare, but some public TCRs were found in many donors. Researchers reported in a later analysis that a missense DCLRE1C variant was tied to TCR beta V- and J-gene trimming.

On this clone: Its antigen is still unknown.

Germline lookup yields CDR1 SGHRS and CDR2 YFSETQ. The junction had 4 bases not matched to a gene; V was cut back by 4 bases and J by 4 bases. The CDR3 loop spans 13 amino acids. The primer mix had 60 Vbeta and 13 Jbeta primers. Study processing details: In a later analysis, the count reached some 73 million unique TCR beta chains, with around 10 million shared. Produced via immunoSEQ multiplex PCR; TCRdb's table is partial and in-frame only. V, J and clone size derive from that table, while D and trimming were established from the DNA sequence. The sample has 150,000 to 200,000 clones, 75% to 85% seen once; the top ten hold roughly an eighth.

The receptor was isolated from a woman aged 45-59 years in good health and CMV-seropositive. The chain combines TRBV5-1 with TRBJ1-2, with 7 bases that match TRBD1. Sequenced material: PBMCs. CDR3 in amino acids: CASSLDRIYGYTF. Here the CDR3 DNA reads TGCGCCAGCAGCCTGGACAGGATCTATGGCTACACCTTC.